Below are 5 T cell receptor beta chains sequenced from a single sample in a study of cytomegalovirus exposure and HLA in healthy donors. It was with 60 Vbeta and 13 Jbeta primers that the PCR ran. The assay was immunoSEQ multiplex PCR, and TCRdb's table has in-frame clones only and misses some. This repertoire shows 150,000 to 200,000 clones, about 84% found once; its top ten account for 4.8%. Sequenced input: PBMCs. The origin of the receptors is a man aged 18 to 30 in good health and CMV-seronegative.

The chain is built from TRBV2 and TRBJ2-7, with 7 bases lining up with TRBD2. Germline values: CDR1 SNHLY, CDR2 FYNNEI. The CDR3 totals 13 residues. J gave up 0 bases and V 6 bases, and 2 bases lay outside the gene matches. The CDR3 region has the DNA TGTGCCAGCAGGGGGGGGGACTCCTACGAGCAGTACTTC. It specifies CASRGGDSYEQYF.

The chain is built from TRBV7-2 and TRBJ2-2, with D possibly being TRBD1 (6 bases). Trimming shortened V by 5 bases and J by 4 bases, and 20 bases separated the two germline ends. The CDR3 contains 17 residues. Germline-derived CDR1 and CDR2 are SGHTA and FQGNSA. CDR3 sequence: CASSPLQGLSATGELFF. The CDR3 DNA reads as TGTGCCAGCAGCCCTCTACAGGGTCTATCGGCCACCGGGGAGCTGTTTTTT.

About this clone: A junction end diverges from the germline sequence, so it may reflect a read error. The chain is built from TRBV28 and TRBJ2-7; D unresolved. Germline values: CDR1 MDHEN, CDR2 SYDVKM. There are 13 residues in the CDR3. CDR3 bases: TGTGCCAGCAGTTTTTCCCCGGCCCCCGAGCGGTACTTC. Translation gives CASSFSPAPERYF.

The chain carries TRBV5-1 and TRBJ2-1, with D perhaps TRBD2 (6 bases). The CDR3 is made up of 15 amino acids. Per the germline V gene, CDR1 is SGHRS and CDR2 is YFSETQ. V lost 2 bases, J lost 9 bases, and 18 bases lay in between. CDR3 in DNA: TGCGCCAGCAGCTTCGGTGACGGGAGTTATACTGAGCAGTTCTTC. It is translated as CASSFGDGSYTEQFF. Looking up the rest from reference TRBV5-1 and TRBJ2-1 gives the full variable domain: KAGVTQTPRYLIKTRGQQVTLSCSPISGHRSVSWYQQTPGQGLQFLFEYFSETQRNKGNFPGRFSGRQFSNSRSEMNVSTLELGDSALYLCASSFGDGSYTEQFFGPGTRLTVL.

The chain links TRBV5-1 to TRBJ1-2; possibly TRBD1 for D (6 bases). Germline V gene data show CDR1 as SGHRS and CDR2 as YFSETQ. Trimming stripped 7 bases from V and 8 bases from J, with 18 bases between. CDR3 length: 13 residues. DNA for the CDR3: TGCGCCAGCGGGTACAGGGTCGCGGAAGGCTACACCTTC. The encoded protein is CASGYRVAEGYTF.